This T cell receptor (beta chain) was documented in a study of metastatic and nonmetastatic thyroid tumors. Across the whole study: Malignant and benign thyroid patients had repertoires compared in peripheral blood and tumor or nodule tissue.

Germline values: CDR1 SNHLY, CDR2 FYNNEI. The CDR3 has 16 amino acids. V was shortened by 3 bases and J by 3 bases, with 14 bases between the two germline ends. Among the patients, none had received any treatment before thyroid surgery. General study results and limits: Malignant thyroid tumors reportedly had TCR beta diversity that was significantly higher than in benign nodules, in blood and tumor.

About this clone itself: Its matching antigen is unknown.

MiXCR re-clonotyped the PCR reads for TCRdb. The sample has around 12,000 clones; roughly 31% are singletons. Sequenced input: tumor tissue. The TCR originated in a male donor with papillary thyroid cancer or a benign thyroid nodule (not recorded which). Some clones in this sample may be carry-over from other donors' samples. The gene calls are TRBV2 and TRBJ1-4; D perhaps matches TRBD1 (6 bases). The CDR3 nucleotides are TGTGCCAGCAGTGATCGGGGGCCTGGGGCTAATGAAAAACTGTTTTTT. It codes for CASSDRGPGANEKLFF.